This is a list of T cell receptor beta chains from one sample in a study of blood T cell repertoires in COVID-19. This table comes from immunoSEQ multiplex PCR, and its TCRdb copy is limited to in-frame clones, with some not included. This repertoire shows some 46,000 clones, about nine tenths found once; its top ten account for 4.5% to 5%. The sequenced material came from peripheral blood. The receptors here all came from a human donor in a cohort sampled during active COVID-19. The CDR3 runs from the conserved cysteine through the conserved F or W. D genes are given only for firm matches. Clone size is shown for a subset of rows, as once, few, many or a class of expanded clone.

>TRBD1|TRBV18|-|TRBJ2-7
CASSSDRGSEQYF
TGTGCCAGCTCTTCGGACAGGGGGAGCGAGCAGTACTTC
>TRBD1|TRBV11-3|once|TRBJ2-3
CASSSRDRGRGNTQYF
TGTGCCAGCAGCTCCCGGGACAGGGGGCGCGGAAATACGCAGTATTTT
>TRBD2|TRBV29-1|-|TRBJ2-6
CSAAREGREPGANVLTF
TGCAGCGCCGCCAGGGAGGGGAGAGAACCTGGGGCCAACGTCCTGACTTTC
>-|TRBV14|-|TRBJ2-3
CASSQWLASTDTQYF
TGTGCCAGCAGCCAATGGCTAGCGAGCACAGATACGCAGTATTTT
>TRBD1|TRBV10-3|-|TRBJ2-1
CAISSGTGYNEQFF
TGTGCCATCAGTTCCGGGACAGGTTACAATGAGCAGTTCTTC
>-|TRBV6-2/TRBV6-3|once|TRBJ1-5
CASSYGFGGSGNQPQHF
TGTGCCAGCAGTTACGGATTTGGGGGGTCTGGCAATCAGCCCCAGCATTTT
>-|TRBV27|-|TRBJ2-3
CASSLGGGPDTQYF
TGTGCCAGCAGTTTAGGAGGGGGCCCAGATACGCAGTATTTT
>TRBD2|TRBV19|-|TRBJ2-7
CASSYGTSGSYEQYF
TGTGCCAGTAGTTACGGGACTAGCGGATCCTACGAGCAGTACTTC
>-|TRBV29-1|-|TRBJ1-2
CSATAGGQLNHGYTF
TGCAGCGCCACTGCGGGCGGGCAGCTCAACCATGGCTACACCTTC
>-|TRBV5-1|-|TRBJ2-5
CASSLGGQGLGQTQYF
TGCGCCAGCAGCTTGGGAGGCCAGGGCCTCGGGCAGACCCAGTACTTC
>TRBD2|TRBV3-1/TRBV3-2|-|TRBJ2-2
CASSQVLAGGPGELFF
TGTGCCAGCAGCCAAGTGCTAGCGGGAGGGCCCGGGGAGCTGTTTTTT
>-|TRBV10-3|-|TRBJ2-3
CAIRGSGTGGSTDTQYF
TGTGCCATCAGGGGATCCGGGACTGGAGGGAGCACAGATACGCAGTATTTT
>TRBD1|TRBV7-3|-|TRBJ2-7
CASSRGTGSHEQYF
TGTGCCAGCAGCCGGGGGACAGGGAGCCACGAGCAGTACTTC
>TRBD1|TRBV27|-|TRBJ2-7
CASGLGTGSYEQYF
TGTGCCAGCGGCTTGGGGACAGGGTCCTACGAGCAGTACTTC
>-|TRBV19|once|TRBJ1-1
CASSIDLGSLEAFF
TGTGCCAGTAGTATAGATCTAGGTTCTCTTGAAGCTTTCTTT
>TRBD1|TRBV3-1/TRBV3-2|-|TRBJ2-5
CASSRQGEETQYF
TGTGCCAGCAGCAGACAGGGGGAAGAGACCCAGTACTTC
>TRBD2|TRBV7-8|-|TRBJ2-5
CASSLARLTRGTSWRETQYF
TGTGCCAGCAGCTTAGCCCGGCTAACCCGAGGGACTAGCTGGCGAGAGACCCAGTACTTC